Listed below are T cell receptor beta chains from one sample, sequenced in a study of cytomegalovirus exposure and HLA in healthy donors. Only in-frame clones appear in the TCRdb table, and some are missing; sequencing was by immunoSEQ multiplex PCR. The sample consists of tens of thousands of clones, roughly 80% of them appearing once. Sample: PBMCs. The source is a young man in good health and CMV-seronegative. Both conserved end residues are part of each CDR3. The D gene is left open where the match is weak. Part of the rows lack a size; the others show once, few, many or a class for expanded clones.

J gene: TRBJ1-4
V gene: TRBV11-3
clone size: -
D gene: -
CDR3 protein: CASSLFGGSDEKLFF
CDR3 DNA: TGTGCCAGCAGCTTATTCGGGGGTTCGGATGAAAAACTGTTTTTT

J gene: TRBJ1-5
V gene: TRBV28
clone size: -
D gene: -
CDR3 protein: CASSNPRQGVGNQPQHF
CDR3 DNA: TGTGCCAGCAGCAATCCCAGGCAAGGGGTTGGCAATCAGCCCCAGCATTTT

J gene: TRBJ1-1
V gene: TRBV4-1
clone size: -
D gene: -
CDR3 protein: CASSQAQGRNTEAFF
CDR3 DNA: TGCGCCAGCAGCCAAGCACAGGGTAGGAACACTGAAGCTTTCTTT

J gene: TRBJ1-2
V gene: TRBV2
clone size: -
D gene: TRBD1
CDR3 protein: CASLRDKGAGYTF
CDR3 DNA: TGTGCCAGCCTCCGGGACAAGGGGGCTGGCTACACCTTC

J gene: TRBJ2-5
V gene: TRBV7-2
clone size: -
D gene: -
CDR3 protein: CASSPSHGETQYF
CDR3 DNA: TGTGCCAGCAGCCCCTCGCACGGGGAGACCCAGTACTTC

J gene: TRBJ2-5
V gene: TRBV7-9
clone size: -
D gene: -
CDR3 protein: CASSLPLSRETQYF
CDR3 DNA: TGTGCCAGCAGCTTACCCCTCTCCCGGGAGACCCAGTACTTC

J gene: TRBJ2-1
V gene: TRBV9
clone size: -
D gene: TRBD2
CDR3 protein: CASSVDGGGALFYNEQFF
CDR3 DNA: TGTGCCAGCAGCGTAGACGGCGGGGGGGCTCTATTTTACAATGAGCAGTTCTTC

J gene: TRBJ1-2
V gene: TRBV9
clone size: -
D gene: -
CDR3 protein: CASSNSGSRGYTF
CDR3 DNA: TGTGCCAGCAGCAATTCAGGGTCCAGGGGCTACACCTTC

J gene: TRBJ2-5
V gene: TRBV30
clone size: -
D gene: -
CDR3 protein: CAWNRAAQETQYF
CDR3 DNA: TGTGCCTGGAACAGGGCGGCCCAAGAGACCCAGTACTTC

J gene: TRBJ1-1
V gene: TRBV9
clone size: -
D gene: TRBD1
CDR3 protein: CASSLTGANTEAFF
CDR3 DNA: TGTGCCAGCAGCTTAACAGGGGCCAACACTGAAGCTTTCTTT

J gene: TRBJ2-1
V gene: TRBV9
clone size: -
D gene: TRBD2
CDR3 protein: CASSVQTSSGGKNNEQFF
CDR3 DNA: TGTGCCAGCAGCGTTCAGACCTCTAGCGGGGGGAAAAACAATGAGCAGTTCTTC

J gene: TRBJ1-3
V gene: TRBV4-2
clone size: once
D gene: -
CDR3 protein: CASSLSQGSGNTIYF
CDR3 DNA: TGTGCCAGCAGCCTCTCCCAGGGCTCTGGAAACACCATATATTTT

J gene: TRBJ2-3
V gene: TRBV2
clone size: -
D gene: TRBD1
CDR3 protein: CASSEWGQGLGDTQYF
CDR3 DNA: TGTGCCAGCAGTGAATGGGGACAGGGGTTGGGAGATACGCAGTATTTT

J gene: TRBJ1-1
V gene: TRBV28
clone size: -
D gene: TRBD1
CDR3 protein: CASSSGAGGNTEAFF
CDR3 DNA: TGTGCCAGCAGTTCCGGGGCAGGGGGAAACACTGAAGCTTTCTTT

J gene: TRBJ1-2
V gene: TRBV4-1
clone size: -
D gene: TRBD1
CDR3 protein: CASSQDLTGEHYGYTF
CDR3 DNA: TGCGCCAGCAGCCAAGATTTAACAGGGGAACACTATGGCTACACCTTC

J gene: TRBJ1-2
V gene: TRBV19
clone size: -
D gene: -
CDR3 protein: CASLPGGRKGYTF
CDR3 DNA: TGTGCCAGTCTTCCCGGGGGACGGAAGGGCTACACCTTC

J gene: TRBJ1-3
V gene: TRBV4-1
clone size: -
D gene: -
CDR3 protein: CASSQMFGDKGNTIYF
CDR3 DNA: TGCGCCAGCAGCCAAATGTTCGGGGATAAGGGAAACACCATATATTTT

J gene: TRBJ1-1
V gene: TRBV5-1
clone size: -
D gene: -
CDR3 protein: CASSPGGGRGEAFF
CDR3 DNA: TGCGCCAGCTCCCCCGGGGGGGGCCGGGGTGAAGCTTTCTTT

J gene: TRBJ1-1
V gene: TRBV10-3
clone size: -
D gene: -
CDR3 protein: CATWPSNRNTEAFF
CDR3 DNA: TGTGCCACCTGGCCCTCGAACAGAAACACTGAAGCTTTCTTT

J gene: TRBJ2-5
V gene: TRBV7-9
clone size: -
D gene: TRBD2
CDR3 protein: CASSSSGTSEETQYF
CDR3 DNA: TGTGCCAGCAGCTCCTCCGGGACTAGTGAAGAGACCCAGTACTTC

J gene: TRBJ1-6
V gene: TRBV7-3
clone size: -
D gene: -
CDR3 protein: CASSLSWGHGAPLHF
CDR3 DNA: TGTGCCAGCAGCTTAAGTTGGGGGCACGGCGCACCCCTCCACTTT

J gene: TRBJ2-7
V gene: TRBV5-4
clone size: -
D gene: -
CDR3 protein: CASSLPSRGDYEQYF
CDR3 DNA: TGTGCCAGCAGCTTGCCCTCCAGGGGCGACTACGAGCAGTACTTC

J gene: TRBJ2-1
V gene: TRBV5-4
clone size: -
D gene: TRBD2
CDR3 protein: CASSLGGGGYNEQFF
CDR3 DNA: TGTGCCAGCAGCCTGGGGGGCGGGGGGTACAATGAGCAGTTCTTC

J gene: TRBJ1-2
V gene: TRBV18
clone size: once
D gene: TRBD1
CDR3 protein: CASSPGGQGAYGYTF
CDR3 DNA: TGTGCCAGCTCACCGGGGGGACAGGGGGCCTATGGCTACACCTTC

J gene: TRBJ2-7
V gene: TRBV7-2
clone size: -
D gene: TRBD1
CDR3 protein: CASSLDRAYEQYF
CDR3 DNA: TGTGCCAGCAGCTTGGACAGGGCCTACGAGCAGTACTTC

J gene: TRBJ2-7
V gene: TRBV6-5
clone size: -
D gene: TRBD1
CDR3 protein: CASSSRDRGKSYEQYF
CDR3 DNA: TGTGCCAGCAGTTCCCGGGACAGGGGGAAATCCTACGAGCAGTACTTC

J gene: TRBJ1-5
V gene: TRBV6-5
clone size: -
D gene: -
CDR3 protein: CASRPQWMGQPQHF
CDR3 DNA: TGTGCCAGCAGACCACAGTGGATGGGTCAGCCCCAGCATTTT

J gene: TRBJ2-5
V gene: TRBV13
clone size: -
D gene: TRBD2
CDR3 protein: CASSLAGGQETQYF
CDR3 DNA: TGTGCCAGCAGCTTAGCGGGGGGGCAAGAGACCCAGTACTTC

J gene: TRBJ2-2
V gene: TRBV9
clone size: -
D gene: TRBD1
CDR3 protein: CASSATGRPGELFF
CDR3 DNA: TGTGCCAGCAGCGCGACAGGGAGACCCGGGGAGCTGTTTTTT

J gene: TRBJ2-7
V gene: TRBV19
clone size: -
D gene: TRBD2
CDR3 protein: CASSTLLRGYEQYF
CDR3 DNA: TGTGCCAGTAGTACCTTACTGCGGGGGTACGAGCAGTACTTC

J gene: TRBJ2-3
V gene: TRBV7-2
clone size: -
D gene: TRBD1
CDR3 protein: CASSLGQDPDTQYF
CDR3 DNA: TGTGCCAGCAGCTTGGGACAGGACCCAGATACGCAGTATTTT

J gene: TRBJ1-1
V gene: TRBV28
clone size: -
D gene: TRBD1
CDR3 protein: CASSFAQGATEAFF
CDR3 DNA: TGTGCCAGCAGTTTCGCACAGGGGGCAACTGAAGCTTTCTTT

J gene: TRBJ1-1
V gene: TRBV5-4
clone size: -
D gene: -
CDR3 protein: CASSVGLRGTEAFF
CDR3 DNA: TGTGCCAGCAGCGTCGGGTTAAGGGGCACTGAAGCTTTCTTT

J gene: TRBJ1-5
V gene: TRBV5-1
clone size: -
D gene: -
CDR3 protein: CASSLDGWQPQHF
CDR3 DNA: TGCGCCAGCAGCTTGGACGGTTGGCAGCCCCAGCATTTT

J gene: TRBJ1-1
V gene: TRBV5-4
clone size: -
D gene: -
CDR3 protein: CASRPVRGGDQNFEAFF
CDR3 DNA: TGTGCCAGCAGGCCGGTGAGGGGAGGGGACCAGAACTTTGAAGCTTTCTTT

J gene: TRBJ2-1
V gene: TRBV28
clone size: -
D gene: TRBD2
CDR3 protein: CATSGGYNEQFF
CDR3 DNA: TGTGCCACCTCGGGGGGGTACAATGAGCAGTTCTTC

J gene: TRBJ2-1
V gene: TRBV11-2
clone size: -
D gene: TRBD2
CDR3 protein: CASRRLAGRHEQFF
CDR3 DNA: TGTGCCAGCAGGCGACTAGCGGGAAGGCATGAGCAGTTCTTC

J gene: TRBJ2-1
V gene: TRBV4-3
clone size: many
D gene: TRBD2
CDR3 protein: CASSQDGLAGVTNEQFF
CDR3 DNA: TGCGCCAGCAGCCAAGACGGGCTAGCGGGAGTAACGAATGAGCAGTTCTTC